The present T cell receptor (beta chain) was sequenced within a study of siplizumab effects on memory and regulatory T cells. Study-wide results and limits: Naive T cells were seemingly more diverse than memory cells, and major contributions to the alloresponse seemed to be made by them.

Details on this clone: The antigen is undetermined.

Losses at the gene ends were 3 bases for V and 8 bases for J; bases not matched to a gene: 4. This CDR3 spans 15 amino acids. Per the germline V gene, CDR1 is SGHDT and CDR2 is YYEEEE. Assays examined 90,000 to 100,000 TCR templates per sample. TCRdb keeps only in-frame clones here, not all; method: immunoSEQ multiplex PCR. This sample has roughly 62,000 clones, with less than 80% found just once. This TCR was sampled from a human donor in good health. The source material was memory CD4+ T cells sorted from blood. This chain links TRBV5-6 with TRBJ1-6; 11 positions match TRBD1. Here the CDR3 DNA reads TGTGCCAGCAGCTGGGGACAGGGGGTTGATTCACCCCTCCACTTT. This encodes CASSWGQGVDSPLHF.